This T cell receptor beta chain was obtained from a study of neurological immune-mediated disorders. 5'RACE employing 10-nucleotide random UMIs yielded the cDNA. One entry per CDR3 protein results from TCRdb running MiXCR on the 5' RACE reads. Of under 80,000 distinct CDR3 sequences listed, around 5% are singletons. This clonotype appeared a few times. Its antigen is unidentified. V gave up 4 bases and J gave up 7 bases, with 17 bases separating them. Per the germline V gene, CDR1 is ENHRY and CDR2 is SYGVKD. The CDR3 is 15 residues long. Study-level results: No expanded-clone CDR3 amino acid sequence recurred across subjects, suggesting private TCR-beta repertoires. Falling below healthy controls, multiple sclerosis showed the least TCR clonal expansion, while HTLV-1-associated myelopathy showed the most.

The receptor was isolated from a woman under 40 with multiple sclerosis. V gene TRBV10-3 combines with J gene TRBJ1-5, with TRBD1 as a possible D gene (5 bases). Sequencing was done on a sample of PBMCs. The chain's CDR3 is CAISGVVGGGQPQHF. The CDR3 bases are TGTGCCATCAGTGGGGTTGTTGGGGGAGGCCAGCCCCAGCATTTT.